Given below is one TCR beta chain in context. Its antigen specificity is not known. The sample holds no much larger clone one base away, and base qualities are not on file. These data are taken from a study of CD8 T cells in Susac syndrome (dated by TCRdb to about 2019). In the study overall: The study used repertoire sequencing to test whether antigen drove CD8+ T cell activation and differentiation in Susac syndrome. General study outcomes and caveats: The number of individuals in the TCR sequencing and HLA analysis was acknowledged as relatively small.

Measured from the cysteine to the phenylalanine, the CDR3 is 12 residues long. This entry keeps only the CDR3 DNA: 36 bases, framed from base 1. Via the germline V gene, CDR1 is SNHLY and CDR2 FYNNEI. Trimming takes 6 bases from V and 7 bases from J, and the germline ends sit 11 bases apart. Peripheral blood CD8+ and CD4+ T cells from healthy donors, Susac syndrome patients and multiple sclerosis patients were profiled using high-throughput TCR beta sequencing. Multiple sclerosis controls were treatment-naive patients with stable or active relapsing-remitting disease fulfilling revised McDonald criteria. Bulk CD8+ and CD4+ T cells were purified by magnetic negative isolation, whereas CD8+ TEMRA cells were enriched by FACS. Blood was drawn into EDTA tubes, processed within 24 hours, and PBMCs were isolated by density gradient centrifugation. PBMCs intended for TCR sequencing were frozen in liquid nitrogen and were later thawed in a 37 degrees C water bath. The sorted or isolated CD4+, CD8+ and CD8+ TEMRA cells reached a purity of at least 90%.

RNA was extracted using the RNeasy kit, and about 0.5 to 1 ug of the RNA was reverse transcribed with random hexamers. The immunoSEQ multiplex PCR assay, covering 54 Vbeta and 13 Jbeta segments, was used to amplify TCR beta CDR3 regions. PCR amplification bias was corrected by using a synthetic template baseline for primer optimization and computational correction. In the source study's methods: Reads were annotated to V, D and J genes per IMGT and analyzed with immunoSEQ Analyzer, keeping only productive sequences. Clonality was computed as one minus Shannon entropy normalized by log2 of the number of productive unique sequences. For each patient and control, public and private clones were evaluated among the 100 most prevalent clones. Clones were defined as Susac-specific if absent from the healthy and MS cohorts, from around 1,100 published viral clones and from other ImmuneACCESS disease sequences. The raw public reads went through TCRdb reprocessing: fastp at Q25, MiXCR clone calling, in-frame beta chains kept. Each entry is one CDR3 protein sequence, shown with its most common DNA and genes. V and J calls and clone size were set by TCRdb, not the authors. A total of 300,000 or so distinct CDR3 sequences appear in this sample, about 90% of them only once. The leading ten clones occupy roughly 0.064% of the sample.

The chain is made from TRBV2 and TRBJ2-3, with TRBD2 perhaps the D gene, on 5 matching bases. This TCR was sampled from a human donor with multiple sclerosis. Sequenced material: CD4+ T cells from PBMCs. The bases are TGTGCCAGCAGCGAGGGAATATATACGCAGTATTTT. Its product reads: CASSEGIYTQYF. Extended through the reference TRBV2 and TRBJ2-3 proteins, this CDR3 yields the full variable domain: EPEVTQTPSHQVTQMGQEVILRCVPISNHLYFYWYRQILGQKVEFLVSFYNNEISEKSEIFDDQFSVERPDGSNFTLKIRSTKLEDSAMYFCASSEGIYTQYFGPGTRLTVL.